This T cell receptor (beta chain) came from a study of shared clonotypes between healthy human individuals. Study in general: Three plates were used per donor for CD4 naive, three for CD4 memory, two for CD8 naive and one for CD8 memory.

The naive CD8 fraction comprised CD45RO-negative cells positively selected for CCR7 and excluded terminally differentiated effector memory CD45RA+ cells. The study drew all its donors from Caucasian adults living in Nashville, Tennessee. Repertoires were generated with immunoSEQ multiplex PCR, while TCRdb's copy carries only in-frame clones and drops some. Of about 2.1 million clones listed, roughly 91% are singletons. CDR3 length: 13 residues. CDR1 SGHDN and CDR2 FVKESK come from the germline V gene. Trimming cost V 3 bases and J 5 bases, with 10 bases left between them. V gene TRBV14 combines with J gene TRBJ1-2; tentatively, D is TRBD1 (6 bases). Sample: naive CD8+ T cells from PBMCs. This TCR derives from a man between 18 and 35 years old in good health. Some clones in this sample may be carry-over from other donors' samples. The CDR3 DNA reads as TGTGCCAGCAGCCAGACAGGATATTATGGCTACACCTTC. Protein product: CASSQTGYYGYTF.